This paragraph covers one T cell receptor (beta chain) sequence. Its antigen is still unknown. V was trimmed by 2 bases and J by 7 bases, leaving 8 bases between them. The CDR3 is 12 amino acids. In germline, CDR1 is MDHEN, CDR2 SYDVKM. TCRdb ran MiXCR on the RT-PCR reads and lists one entry per CDR3 protein. The sample records roughly 630,000 distinct CDR3 sequences, around 13% being singletons. The data were obtained in a study of response to subunit inactivated influenza vaccine. Study-wide results and limits: The authors suggested that every seasonal influenza vaccination recruits few new T cells.

The chain links TRBV28 to TRBJ2-5; D not resolved. This TCR came from a man in his fifties or sixties who received an inactivated influenza vaccine. The material was PBMCs from blood, obtained about 14 days before vaccination. The CDR3 loop is CASSLRSLTQYF. The CDR3 region has the DNA TGTGCCAGCAGTTTAAGGTCGTTGACCCAGTACTTC. Full variable domain (rest looked up from reference TRBV28 and TRBJ2-5): DVKVTQSSRYLVKRTGEKVFLECVQDMDHENMFWYRQDPGLGLRLIYFSYDVKMKEKGDIPEGYSVSREKKERFSLILESASTNQTSMYLCASSLRSLTQYFGPGTRLLVL.